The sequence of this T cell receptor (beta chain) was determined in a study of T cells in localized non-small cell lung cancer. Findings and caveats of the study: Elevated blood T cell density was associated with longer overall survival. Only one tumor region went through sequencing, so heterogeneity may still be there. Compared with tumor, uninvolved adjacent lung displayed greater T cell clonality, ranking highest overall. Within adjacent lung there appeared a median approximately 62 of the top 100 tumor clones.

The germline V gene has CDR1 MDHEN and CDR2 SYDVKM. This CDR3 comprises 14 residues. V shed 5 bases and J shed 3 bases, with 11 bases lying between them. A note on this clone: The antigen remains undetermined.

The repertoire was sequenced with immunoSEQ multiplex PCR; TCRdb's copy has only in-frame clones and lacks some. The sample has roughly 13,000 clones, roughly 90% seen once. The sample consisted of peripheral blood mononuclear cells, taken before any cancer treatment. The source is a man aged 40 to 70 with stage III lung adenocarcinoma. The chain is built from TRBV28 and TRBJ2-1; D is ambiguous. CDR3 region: CASSRPEFYNEQFF. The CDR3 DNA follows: TGTGCCAGCAGTAGACCAGAATTCTACAATGAGCAGTTCTTC.